The rows below give T cell receptor beta chains drawn from one sample of a study of cytomegalovirus exposure and HLA in healthy donors. This table comes from immunoSEQ multiplex PCR, and its TCRdb copy is limited to in-frame clones, with some not included. The table lists roughly 330,000 clones, roughly 87% of them singletons, with over 1% in the top ten. Source material: PBMCs. The receptor source for this set is a woman in her twenties or thirties in good health and CMV-seropositive. Both conserved end residues are part of each CDR3. D genes are given only for firm matches. Rows give clone size only sometimes, using once, few, many, or a class for an expanded clone.

j_call	clone_size	d_call	v_call	cdr3_nt	cdr3_aa
TRBJ2-3	NA	NA	TRBV27	TGTGCCAGCAGTCCTACGAGAGATACGCAGTATTTT	CASSPTRDTQYF
TRBJ1-2	NA	NA	TRBV27	TGTGCCAGCAGTACGTACGGTCCCCCAAAAGGCTACACCTTC	CASSTYGPPKGYTF
TRBJ2-3	once	TRBD2	TRBV27	TGTGCCAGCAGTTTACTAGCGGGGAGCACAGATACGCAGTATTTT	CASSLLAGSTDTQYF
TRBJ2-7	NA	TRBD1	TRBV13	TGTGCCAGCAGCTTAGGGCCGACAGGGGGCATCTCCTACGAGCAGTACTTC	CASSLGPTGGISYEQYF
TRBJ2-2	NA	NA	TRBV5-6	TGTGCCAGCAGCCCTTACACCGGGGAGCTGTTTTTT	CASSPYTGELFF
TRBJ2-5	NA	NA	TRBV18	TGTGCCAGCTCACCAAAACAGACTAGTCAAGAGACCCAGTACTTC	CASSPKQTSQETQYF
TRBJ1-5	NA	NA	TRBV5-1	TGCGCCAGCAACATACTAAGGAGCAATCAGCCCCAGCATTTT	CASNILRSNQPQHF
TRBJ2-3	NA	NA	TRBV30	TGTGCCTGGAGTGTGGGAGGCCTCACAGATACGCAGTATTTT	CAWSVGGLTDTQYF
TRBJ2-7	NA	NA	TRBV4-2	TGTGCCAGCAGCCAAGACGTGGGCCGCCTCTACGAGCAGTACTTC	CASSQDVGRLYEQYF
TRBJ1-6	NA	NA	TRBV9	TGTGCCAGCAGTGAAGAAGGCCGGTCCGCCCTCTATAATTCACCCCTCCACTTT	CASSEEGRSALYNSPLHF
TRBJ1-5	NA	TRBD1	TRBV28	TGTGCCAGCAGCTACGTGACAGGGGCAGGTCAGCCCCAGCATTTT	CASSYVTGAGQPQHF
TRBJ1-2	once	NA	TRBV11-2	TGTGCCAGCAGCACTGGACCACCTCTTGGGGGCTACACCTTC	CASSTGPPLGGYTF
TRBJ2-7	NA	TRBD2	TRBV28	TGTGCCAGCAGTTTAGGGCCAAGCGGGAGCTCCTACGAGCAGTACTTC	CASSLGPSGSSYEQYF
TRBJ1-2	NA	NA	TRBV27	TGTGCCAGCACCATAGACCCCGTGGGAAACTATGGCTACACCTTC	CASTIDPVGNYGYTF
TRBJ2-7	NA	NA	TRBV7-2	TGTGCCAGCAGCTTAGCATCGGGGTCCAACGAGCAGTACTTC	CASSLASGSNEQYF
TRBJ2-3	NA	TRBD2	TRBV5-1	TGCGCCAGCAGCTGGCGAGGAGCGGGGGCCACAGATACGCAGTATTTT	CASSWRGAGATDTQYF
TRBJ2-3	NA	TRBD2	TRBV9	TGTGCCAGCAGCGTAGCCCCACTAGCGGGAGGATGGACAGATACGCAGTATTTT	CASSVAPLAGGWTDTQYF
TRBJ2-7	NA	TRBD2	TRBV7-8	TGTGCCAGCAGCCGGGCGGCGGGAGGGCCTTACGAGCAGTACTTC	CASSRAAGGPYEQYF
TRBJ1-4	few	TRBD1	TRBV6-5	TGTGCTACAGGGCGGGACAGAACTAATGAAAAACTGTTTTTT	CATGRDRTNEKLFF
TRBJ2-3	once	TRBD2	TRBV6-5	TGTGCCAGCAGTTCTCGCGCGGGGGTTAGCACAGATACGCAGTATTTT	CASSSRAGVSTDTQYF
TRBJ1-2	NA	TRBD1	TRBV6-6	TGTGCCAGCAGATCAGCCGGAGGGGGCGCGGTTGGCTACACCTTC	CASRSAGGGAVGYTF
TRBJ2-7	NA	TRBD2	TRBV27	TGTGCCAGCTCCCCGGGAGCGGGAGTCCGATACGAGCAGTACTTC	CASSPGAGVRYEQYF